The clone carrying this TCR beta chain was counted between two and nine times. Its antigen remains unidentified. The data stem from a study of blood T cells in healthy people across ages. Per sample, extraction of total RNA gave at least 5.5 micrograms in every case. Germline values: CDR1 ENHRY, CDR2 SYGVKD. The CDR3 totals 15 residues. V was cut by 4 bases and J by 0 bases, with 11 bases left in between. Broader study findings: Investigators viewed diversity estimates from one million T cells as underestimates, the study reported.

The second PCR ran roughly 6 to 11 cycles with a sample-barcoded 5' primer and J-beta primers. Every cDNA molecule bore a tag from a template-switch adaptor containing 12 random nucleotides. Each CDR3 protein gets one entry after TCRdb re-called the 5' RACE reads with MiXCR. The sample carries some 1.4 million distinct CDR3 sequences, around two fifths recorded once. V usage is TRBV10-3 and J usage is TRBJ2-3; D is uncertain. Sequenced: blood. The TCR was taken from a woman under 30 in good health. CDR3 DNA: TGTGCCATCAGTGGTCCTAACGTGAGCACAGATACGCAGTATTTT. Translation: CAISGPNVSTDTQYF.